The 9 T cell receptor beta chains in this list originate from one sample, sequenced in a study of blood T cells in healthy people across ages. Together with a sample-barcoded 5' primer, a J-beta primer mix was included in a second PCR lasting roughly 6 to 12 cycles. TCRdb itself ran the 5' RACE reads through MiXCR, one entry per CDR3 protein. This table has approximately 580,000 distinct CDR3 sequences, 20% to 30% appearing once. This sample was shared with a second study, whose subject was T cells of mothers and their children.

Sequencing used blood. Receptors originate from a boy under 18 in good health.

This clonotype came up a few times. The chain couples TRBV29-1 to TRBJ2-3, with TRBD2 identical over 16 bases. J lost 6 bases, V lost 7 bases, and 10 bases had no gene match. Looked up from germline, CDR1 is SQVTM and CDR2 is ANQGSEA. The CDR3 consists of 16 residues. DNA of the CDR3: TGCAGCGCCGCGGGACTAGCGGGAGGGCGATCGGATACGCAGTATTTT. Its translation is CSAAGLAGGRSDTQYF.

This clonotype was observed a handful of times. The V gene is TRBV6-4, the J gene TRBJ1-5, with a weak D call TRBD1 (6 bases). V was cut by 2 bases and J by 1 base, with 24 bases left in between. Germline V gives CDR1 MRHNA, CDR2 SNTAGT. This CDR3 spans 20 amino acids. The CDR3 is CASSDPSKGVIGASNQPQHF. CDR3 DNA sequence: TGTGCCAGCAGTGACCCCTCTAAGGGGGTTATAGGTGCGAGCAATCAGCCCCAGCATTTT.

The CDR3 here is CASRTDSTGTYGYTF. CDR3 DNA: TGTGCCAGCAGAACCGATTCGACAGGGACCTATGGCTACACCTTC. The chain links TRBV28 to TRBJ1-2, with 7 positions matching TRBD1. The CDR3 runs to 15 residues. V was pared by 6 bases and J by 4 bases, with 11 bases of the junction left unmatched. In germline, CDR1 is MDHEN, CDR2 SYDVKM.

This clonotype came up a few times. In DNA form, the CDR3 reads TGCAGCGCCAGAACAGGGGACGCTGGGGCCAACGTCCTGACTTTC. Translation: CSARTGDAGANVLTF. The V call is TRBV29-1, the J call TRBJ2-6, with 7 bases aligning to TRBD1. V lost 7 bases to trimming and J lost 2 bases; unmatched junction nucleotides: 8. Germline CDR1 and CDR2: SQVTM and ANQGSEA. This CDR3 is built from 15 residues.

The chain employs TRBV18 and TRBJ1-5, with 7 bases that match TRBD1. Germline CDR1 KGHSH, CDR2 LQKENI. The CDR3 is 16 residues long. The junction had 9 bases not matched to a gene; V was cut back by 5 bases and J by 2 bases. The CDR3 is CASSTEGDSRNQPQHF. The CDR3 nucleotides read TGTGCCAGCTCAACAGAGGGGGACAGTCGCAATCAGCCCCAGCATTTT.

This clonotype was counted at least ten times. This chain uses TRBV28 with TRBJ2-1; possible D gene TRBD2, 5 bases. The CDR3 spans 16 residues. Looked up from germline, CDR1 is MDHEN and CDR2 is SYDVKM. Trimming pared 3 bases from V and 0 bases from J, leaving 12 bases between. The CDR3 spells CASSLGSELSYNEQFF. The CDR3 DNA is TGTGCCAGCAGTTTGGGGAGCGAACTCTCCTACAATGAGCAGTTCTTC. Using reference TRBV28 and TRBJ2-1 for the parts outside the CDR3, the full variable domain is DVKVTQSSRYLVKRTGEKVFLECVQDMDHENMFWYRQDPGLGLRLIYFSYDVKMKEKGDIPEGYSVSREKKERFSLILESASTNQTSMYLCASSLGSELSYNEQFFGPGTRLTVL.

This clonotype was picked up one time. The chain combines TRBV19 with TRBJ1-3; no reliable D call. CDR1 LNHDA and CDR2 SQIVND come from the germline V gene (reference sequence). This CDR3 is 16 amino acids long. V lost 3 bases, J lost 0 bases, and 12 bases lay in between. CDR3 region: CASSIIGGDSGNTIYF. The CDR3 DNA follows: TGTGCCAGTAGTATTATCGGCGGAGACTCTGGAAACACCATATATTTT.

Notes on this clonotype: The junction and the germline gene differ at one end; a read error may be behind it. This sequence joins TRBV27 and TRBJ1-2, with a tentative D call TRBD1 (6 bases). Germline V lookup: CDR1 MNHEY, CDR2 SMNVEV (reference sequence). The CDR3 consists of 17 residues. The chain's CDR3 is CAGSPHKGPGANYGYTF. The DNA of the CDR3 is TGTGCCGGCAGTCCTCACAAGGGACCAGGGGCCAACTATGGCTACACCTTC.

The rearrangement links TRBV5-1 to TRBJ1-3; D not certain. Germline V lookup: CDR1 SGHRS, CDR2 YFSETQ. The CDR3 is 17 amino acids. V gave up 0 bases and J gave up 0 bases, with 13 bases separating them. The CDR3 bases are TGCGCCAGCAGCTTGGGGTTCGGATTTACCTCTGGAAACACCATATATTTT. Encoded protein: CASSLGFGFTSGNTIYF.